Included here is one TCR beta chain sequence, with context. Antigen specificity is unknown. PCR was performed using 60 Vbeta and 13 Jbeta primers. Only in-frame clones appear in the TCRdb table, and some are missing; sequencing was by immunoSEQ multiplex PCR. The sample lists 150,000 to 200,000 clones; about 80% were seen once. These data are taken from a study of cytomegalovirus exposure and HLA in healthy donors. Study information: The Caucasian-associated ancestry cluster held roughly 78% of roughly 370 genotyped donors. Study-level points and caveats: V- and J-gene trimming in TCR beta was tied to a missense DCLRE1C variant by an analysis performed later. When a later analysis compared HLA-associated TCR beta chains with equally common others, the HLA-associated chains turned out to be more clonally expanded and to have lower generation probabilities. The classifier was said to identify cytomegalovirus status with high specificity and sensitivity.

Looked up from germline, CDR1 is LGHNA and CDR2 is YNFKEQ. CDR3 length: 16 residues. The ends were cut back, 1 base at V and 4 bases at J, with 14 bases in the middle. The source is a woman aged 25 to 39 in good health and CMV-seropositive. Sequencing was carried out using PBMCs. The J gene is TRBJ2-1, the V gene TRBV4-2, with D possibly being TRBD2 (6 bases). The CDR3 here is CASSQVGRDSYNEQFF. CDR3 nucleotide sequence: TGTGCCAGCAGCCAAGTGGGCCGGGACTCATACAATGAGCAGTTCTTC.